The 25 T cell receptor beta chains in this list originate from one sample, sequenced in a study of T-cell reconstitution after alpha-beta-depleted transplantation in children. Unique molecular identifiers were incorporated into the prepared TCRbeta library. MiXCR was run by TCRdb on the PCR reads, yielding one entry per CDR3 protein. Altogether some 500,000 distinct CDR3 sequences are present, roughly 18% being singletons, with the ten largest covering approximately 3%. Sequenced material: PBMCs from the stem cell graft donor, taken from the stem cell graft. The receptors here all came from a human donor who donated a stem cell graft to a child with acute lymphoblastic leukemia.

The sample holds a few counts of this clonotype. One junction end does not reproduce the germline sequence, and a read error may be involved. V and J are TRBV20-1 and TRBJ2-1; the match to TRBD1 covers 9 bases. Germline V gives CDR1 DFQATT, CDR2 SNEGSKA (reference sequence). This CDR3 is built from 10 residues. The CDR3 is CSASATGGVF. As DNA, the CDR3 is TGCAGTGCTAGTGCGACAGGGGGGGTCTTC.

At least ten counts were recorded for this clonotype. This chain links TRBV5-1 with TRBJ2-1; maybe TRBD2 (6 bases). Germline V gene data show CDR1 as SGHRS and CDR2 as YFSETQ. Trimming removed 2 bases from V and 6 bases from J, with 15 bases in between. CDR3 size: 15 residues. The CDR3 reads CASSLRRAFGNEQFF. CDR3 nucleotides: TGCGCCAGCAGCTTAAGGAGGGCCTTTGGCAATGAGCAGTTCTTC.

The chain recombines TRBV6-5 with TRBJ1-1; D remains unclear. V gave up 1 base and J gave up 11 bases, with 14 bases separating them. CDR3 length equals 13 residues. CDR1 is MNHEY, CDR2 SVGAGI, per germline. The CDR3, as DNA: TGTGCCAGCAGTTACTACACCGAGGGTACGGCTTTCTTT. Protein sequence: CASSYYTEGTAFF.

The chain uses TRBV9 and TRBJ1-6, with 8 bases identical to TRBD1. There are 16 residues in the CDR3. J was trimmed by 9 bases and V by 0 bases; bases with no gene match: 8. The germline gives CDR1 SGDLS, CDR2 YYNGEE. CDR3 sequence (DNA): TGTGCCAGCAGCGTAGAAACACAGGGGGTTGGTTCACCCCTCCACTTT. It translates to CASSVETQGVGSPLHF.

This clonotype was detected only a few times. The chain couples TRBV20-1 to TRBJ2-1; perhaps TRBD2 as D (6 bases). The CDR3 length is 14 residues. In germline, CDR1 is DFQATT, CDR2 SNEGSKA (reference sequence). V lost 3 bases to trimming and J lost 0 bases, with 9 bases between them. The CDR3 spells CSASGGGSYNEQFF. The CDR3 nucleotides are TGCAGTGCTAGCGGGGGAGGCTCCTACAATGAGCAGTTCTTC.

This clonotype occurred a few times. The J gene is TRBJ1-1, the V gene TRBV18, with D unresolved. The CDR3 covers 15 residues. The germline gives CDR1 KGHSH, CDR2 LQKENI. Trimming took 1 base from V and 1 from J, leaving 10 bases between them. The CDR3: CASSPLGGGNTEAFF. The CDR3 DNA reads TGTGCCAGCTCACCACTGGGAGGAGGGAACACTGAAGCTTTCTTT.

This clonotype was detected only once. V usage is TRBV7-9 and J usage is TRBJ2-3, with D unclear. In germline, CDR1 is SEHNR, CDR2 FQNEAQ (reference sequence). Trimming stripped 4 bases from V and 0 bases from J, with 8 bases between. This CDR3 contains 14 residues. The CDR3 coding sequence is TGTGCCAGCAGCTCCCAAGATAGCACAGATACGCAGTATTTT. It encodes CASSSQDSTDTQYF.

This clonotype was seen just once. The chain links TRBV27 to TRBJ1-2, with 7 bases fitting TRBD1. The CDR3 is made up of 13 amino acids. Germline loops: CDR1 MNHEY, CDR2 SMNVEV (reference sequence). The V gene end was trimmed by 4 bases and the J gene end by 7 bases; junction bases not matched to a gene: 6. The CDR3 loop reads CASSSRQGSGYTF. CDR3 coding DNA: TGTGCCAGCAGTTCCAGACAGGGCTCTGGCTACACCTTC.

This clonotype was counted only a few times. This chain joins TRBV2 and TRBJ1-1; 9 bases match TRBD1. The CDR3 has 14 residues. Trimming took 6 bases from V and 1 from J; bases not matched to a gene: 3. Germline V CDR1 and CDR2: SNHLY, FYNNEI. The CDR3 loop reads CASRKGQGNTEAFF. CDR3 DNA: TGTGCCAGCAGAAAGGGACAGGGGAACACTGAAGCTTTCTTT.

This clonotype was observed a handful of times. The chain employs TRBV5-1 and TRBJ2-2; no clear D. Germline V gene sequence: CDR1 SGHRS, CDR2 YFSETQ. This CDR3 comprises 16 residues. Trimming removed 2 bases from V and 6 bases from J, with 17 bases in between. As DNA, the CDR3 is TGCGCCAGCAGCTTAGGTGACACATCAATGCCCGGGGAGCTGTTTTTT. Protein sequence: CASSLGDTSMPGELFF.

This clonotype was counted a few times. The CDR3 reads CASSPDSESTDTQYF. DNA for the CDR3: TGCGCCAGCAGCCCTGATAGCGAGTCCACAGATACGCAGTATTTT. The chain employs TRBV4-1 and TRBJ2-3; the D gene is possibly TRBD2 (5 bases). V was shortened by 4 bases and J by 2 bases, with 13 bases between the two germline ends. The germline V gene encodes CDR1 MGHRA and CDR2 YSYEKL. The CDR3 covers 15 residues.

This clonotype was found a few times. This chain links TRBV7-9 with TRBJ2-7; a possible D gene is TRBD2 (7 bases). The CDR3 has 14 amino acids. CDR1 and CDR2 (germline): SEHNR, FQNEAQ (reference sequence). V gave up 1 base and J gave up 3 bases, with 10 bases separating them. CDR3 sequence reads: CASSLGEGGYEQYF. CDR3 bases: TGTGCCAGCAGCTTAGGGGAGGGGGGCTACGAGCAGTACTTC.

The CDR3 loop reads CASSLAAGGWTDTQYF. In DNA, the CDR3 is TGTGCCAGCAGTTTAGCGGCGGGAGGGTGGACAGATACGCAGTATTTT. V and J are TRBV27 and TRBJ2-3; 9 nucleotides line up with TRBD2. Germline lookup yields CDR1 MNHEY and CDR2 SMNVEV (reference sequence). The J segment lost 3 bases and the V segment lost 2 bases, leaving 6 bases of the junction unmatched. CDR3 length equals 16 residues.

This sequence joins TRBV27 and TRBJ2-1, with D hard to call. In germline, CDR1 is MNHEY, CDR2 SMNVEV (reference sequence). This CDR3 has 15 amino acids. The germline V and J ends were trimmed by 2 bases and 4 bases, with 12 bases remaining between them. The CDR3 bases are TGTGCCAGCAGTTTAGGTCCCCCAGAATACAATGAGCAGTTCTTC. Its translation: CASSLGPPEYNEQFF.

The table lists this clonotype with many counts. The rearrangement uses TRBV10-3 and TRBJ1-1, with D uncertain. Germline CDR1 is ENHRY and CDR2 is SYGVKD. The CDR3 has 13 residues. V lost 3 bases to trimming and J lost 0 bases, with 5 bases between them. For the CDR3, the DNA is TGTGCCATCAGTGATGGGGTGAACACTGAAGCTTTCTTT. Translating it yields CAISDGVNTEAFF.

This chain uses TRBV29-1 with TRBJ1-4; possible D gene TRBD1, 6 bases. This CDR3 is 15 amino acids long. The V end lost 6 bases, the J end lost 5 bases, and 19 bases lay between the germline ends. CDR1 is SQVTM, CDR2 ANQGSEA, per germline. CDR3 coding DNA: TGCAGCGTCGGCATCTTCAGGGGAAACAATGAAAAACTGTTTTTT. The encoded protein is CSVGIFRGNNEKLFF.

The rearrangement joins TRBV7-9 to TRBJ2-5; 7 positions agree with TRBD1. Germline V gene lookup returns CDR1 SEHNR and CDR2 FQNEAQ (reference sequence). The CDR3 sequence is 15 residues long. The V and J ends lost 5 bases and 3 bases, in that order; junction bases with no gene match: 9. The CDR3 sequence is CASSDYRGPEETQYF. CDR3 nucleotide sequence: TGTGCCAGCAGCGATTACAGGGGACCCGAAGAGACCCAGTACTTC.

This sequence joins TRBV27 and TRBJ1-5, with D unclear. The CDR3 spans 14 residues. Germline CDR1 is MNHEY and CDR2 is SMNVEV (reference sequence). V shed 0 bases and J shed 7 bases, with 10 bases lying between them. CDR3 DNA sequence: TGTGCCAGCAGTTTATCGAAAAACGGGCAGCCCCAGCATTTT. Its protein is CASSLSKNGQPQHF.

This clonotype was observed many times. The chain is built from TRBV5-1 and TRBJ2-7, with D possibly matching TRBD1 (5 bases). The CDR3 length is 14 residues. V was cut by 0 bases and J by 0 bases, with 7 bases left in between. Germline V gene sequence: CDR1 SGHRS, CDR2 YFSETQ. The CDR3 loop reads CASSLAGRSYEQYF. The CDR3 region has the DNA TGCGCCAGCAGCTTGGCAGGGCGCTCCTACGAGCAGTACTTC.

There are a few counts of this clonotype. This chain joins TRBV12-3 or TRBV12-4 and TRBJ2-1, with unresolved D. This CDR3 comprises 15 residues. The V end was cut by 6 bases, the J end by 3 bases, with 15 bases between. The CDR3 sequence: CASSPAPADYNEQFF. The CDR3 DNA is TGTGCCAGCAGCCCCGCTCCCGCAGACTACAATGAGCAGTTCTTC.

This clonotype was found a few times. The chain uses TRBV20-1 and TRBJ1-3; perhaps TRBD1 as D (5 bases). V was pared by 6 bases and J by 2 bases, with 17 bases between. CDR3 length: 15 amino acids. Germline V gives CDR1 DFQATT, CDR2 SNEGSKA (reference sequence). CDR3 protein: CSALQVGAPGNTIYF. The CDR3 DNA is TGCAGTGCGCTTCAGGTTGGGGCGCCTGGAAACACCATATATTTT.

The table lists this clonotype with a few counts. This chain uses TRBV20-1 with TRBJ2-7, with D uncertain. Germline values: CDR1 DFQATT, CDR2 SNEGSKA (reference sequence). V lost 1 base, J lost 5 bases, and 21 bases lay in between. CDR3 length: 16 residues. The CDR3 loop is CSARAAGVAGGDEQYF. CDR3 bases: TGCAGTGCTAGAGCAGCCGGTGTCGCCGGTGGGGACGAGCAGTACTTC.

This rearrangement joins TRBV12-3 or TRBV12-4 to TRBJ1-5, with D unclear. Trimming shortened V by 1 base and J by 4 bases, and 8 bases separated the two germline ends. The CDR3 contains 14 residues. CDR3 coding DNA: TGTGCCAGCAGTTTAGAGAGTATTAATCAGCCCCAGCATTTT. Its protein product is CASSLESINQPQHF.

There are many counts of this clonotype. The chain uses TRBV25-1 and TRBJ2-7; tentative D call: TRBD1 (6 bases). Germline V lookup: CDR1 MGHDK, CDR2 SYGVNS. The CDR3 has 14 residues. The V end was cut by 5 bases, the J end by 5 bases, with 16 bases between. The CDR3 DNA sequence: TGTGCCAGCAGTCCGACAGGAAGGGTCCACGAGCAGTACTTC. This translates into CASSPTGRVHEQYF.

This sequence joins TRBV11-1 and TRBJ2-7; D gene ambiguous. The CDR3 consists of 13 residues. CDR1 and CDR2 (germline): SGHAT, FQDESV (reference sequence). Deletions cut 3 bases from V and 2 bases from J, with 8 bases between. This CDR3 reads CASSFEETYEQYF. The DNA of the CDR3 is TGTGCCAGCAGCTTCGAAGAAACCTACGAGCAGTACTTC.